The 27 T cell receptor beta chains below come from one sample, sequenced in a study of shared clonotypes between healthy human individuals. Profiled with immunoSEQ multiplex PCR; TCRdb holds only in-frame clones, not every one. The sample lists approximately 92,000 clones; 60% to 75% were seen once. Sequences were obtained from memory CD8+ T cells sorted from blood. Regarding subset: CD45RO+ cells pooled with CCR7-negative TemRA cells. All receptors derive from a man younger than 45 in good health.

V usage is TRBV5-4 and J usage is TRBJ1-4; D unresolved. Per the germline V gene, CDR1 is SGHNT and CDR2 is YYREEE (reference sequence). The V and J ends lost 2 bases and 4 bases respectively, with 6 bases between them. The CDR3 sequence is 13 residues long. The CDR3 nucleotides are TGTGCCAGCAGCTTAAACTTTAATGAAAAACTGTTTTTT. The encoded protein is CASSLNFNEKLFF.

The V gene is TRBV4-3, the J gene TRBJ2-1; no clear D. Germline V lookup: CDR1 LGHNA, CDR2 YSLEER. The CDR3 covers 15 residues. Trimming removed 1 base at V and 0 bases at J, with 7 bases between. The CDR3 sequence is CASSQGVSSYNEQFF. The CDR3 DNA sequence: TGCGCCAGCAGCCAAGGGGTGAGCTCCTACAATGAGCAGTTCTTC.

This clone appeared once. The rearrangement links TRBV21-1 to TRBJ2-1; TRBD2, the D gene given by the table, was not confirmed from the DNA. TRBV21-1 is recorded as a pseudogene. This CDR3 is 14 amino acids long. CDR3 protein: CASSKGLAGVEQFF. The DNA for the CDR3 is TGTGCCAGCAGCAAGGGACTAGCGGGAGTCGAGCAGTTCTTC.

In the case of this clone: Just one base apart from a much larger clone, this may be a read error. The chain links TRBV7-8 to TRBJ1-1; D might be TRBD1 (6 bases). The CDR3 covers 14 residues. Trimming cost V 1 base and J 6 bases, with 12 bases left between them. CDR1 is SGHVS and CDR2 is FQNEAQ in the germline V gene. In nucleotides, the CDR3 is TGTGCCAGCAGCTTAGAGGAGGGGGGGGCTGAAGCTTTCTTT. This encodes CASSLEEGGAEAFF.

The chain carries TRBV7-9 and TRBJ2-7; 7 bases are shared with TRBD1. Germline V gene data show CDR1 as SEHNR and CDR2 as FQNEAQ (reference sequence). The CDR3 runs 16 residues. V shed 6 bases and J 3 bases; nucleotides not matched to a gene: 14. The CDR3 bases are TGTGCCAGCAGTAGCCCCGTAACAGGGGACCTCTACGAGCAGTACTTC. Amino acids: CASSSPVTGDLYEQYF.

This clone was found a few times. The chain employs TRBV6-5 and TRBJ2-3; TRBD2 is a possible D gene (6 bases). The CDR3 extends over 15 amino acids. Germline V gene lookup returns CDR1 MNHEY and CDR2 SVGAGI. Trimming cost V 6 bases and J 2 bases, with 15 bases left between them. The DNA of the CDR3 is TGTGCCAGCAGCCTCAGCGGGTACTACACAGATACGCAGTATTTT. Protein product: CASSLSGYYTDTQYF.

CDR3 loop: CASSRLAGGSYEQFF. The CDR3 DNA reads TGTGCCAGCAGCAGACTAGCGGGAGGGAGCTACGAGCAGTTCTTC. The chain is built from TRBV5-5 and TRBJ2-1; 14 bases agree with TRBD2. This CDR3 contains 15 residues. Germline CDR1 SGHKS, CDR2 YYEKEE (reference sequence). V shed 4 bases, J shed 10 bases, and the junction held 7 bases outside the gene matches. The variable domain in full, with the rest retrieved from reference TRBV5-5 and TRBJ2-1, is DAGVTQSPTHLIKTRGQQVTLRCSPISGHKSVSWYQQVLGQGPQFIFQYYEKEERGRGNFPDRFSARQFPNYSSELNVNALLLGDSALYLCASSRLAGGSYEQFFGPGTRLTVL.

This clone was seen more than once but under ten times. The chain combines TRBV7-9 with TRBJ1-1; D call uncertain. Looked up from germline, CDR1 is SEHNR and CDR2 is FQNEAQ (reference sequence). The CDR3 spans 15 residues. The ends were cut back, 1 base at V and 0 bases at J, with 9 bases in the middle. The CDR3 DNA reads as TGTGCCAGCAGCTTAGTGGTGGGATTGAACACTGAAGCTTTCTTT. Translated, it gives CASSLVVGLNTEAFF. Together with reference TRBV7-9 and TRBJ1-1, the CDR3 gives the full variable domain: DTGVSQNPRHKITKRGQNVTFRCDPISEHNRLYWYRQTLGQGPEFLTYFQNEAQLEKSRLLSDRFSAERPKGSFSTLEIQRTEQGDSAMYLCASSLVVGLNTEAFFGQGTRLTVV.

This chain uses TRBV19 with TRBJ2-1; 10 nucleotides match TRBD2. The junction had 7 bases not matched to a gene; V was cut back by 5 bases and J by 0 bases. Germline assignment: CDR1 LNHDA and CDR2 SQIVND (reference sequence). This CDR3 is built from 17 residues. The CDR3 DNA sequence: TGTGCCAGTAGTCCGCATAGCGGGAGGCCCTCCTACAATGAGCAGTTCTTC. This sequence encodes CASSPHSGRPSYNEQFF. The variable domain in full, with the rest retrieved from reference TRBV19 and TRBJ2-1, is DGGITQSPKYLFRKEGQNVTLSCEQNLNHDAMYWYRQDPGQGLRLIYYSQIVNDFQKGDIAEGYSVSREKKESFPLTVTSAQKNPTAFYLCASSPHSGRPSYNEQFFGPGTRLTVL.

Only a few counts were recorded for this clone. The chain joins TRBV18 to TRBJ1-2, with 8 bases identical to TRBD1. The germline gives CDR1 KGHSH, CDR2 LQKENI. The length of the CDR3 is 15 residues. J was trimmed by 0 bases and V by 2 bases; bases with no gene match: 2. The DNA for the CDR3 is TGTGCCAGCTCACCAGGACAGGGCCCTAACTATGGCTACACCTTC. This gives the protein CASSPGQGPNYGYTF. Full variable domain (remainder filled in from reference TRBV18 and TRBJ1-2): NAGVMQNPRHLVRRRGQEARLRCSPMKGHSHVYWYRQLPEEGLKFMVYLQKENIIDESGMPKERFSAEFPKEGPSILRIQQVVRGDSAAYFCASSPGQGPNYGYTFGSGTRLTVV.

The rearrangement joins TRBV7-8 to TRBJ1-2, with 10 bases that match TRBD1. The CDR3 is made up of 14 amino acids. V was pared by 5 bases and J by 4 bases, with 4 bases of the junction left unmatched. Germline V gene data show CDR1 as SGHVS and CDR2 as FQNEAQ. For the CDR3, the DNA is TGTGCCAGCAGCCCCGGACAGGGGGTCTATGGCTACACCTTC. Translating gives CASSPGQGVYGYTF.

The rearrangement links TRBV7-6 to TRBJ2-3; D call uncertain. Germline CDR1 is SGHVS and CDR2 is FNYEAQ. Trimming cost V 5 bases and J 2 bases, with 23 bases left between them. The CDR3 totals 18 residues. The CDR3 sequence is CASSPLATVGTHTDTQYF. The DNA for the CDR3 is TGTGCCAGCAGCCCCTTGGCTACCGTGGGCACACACACAGATACGCAGTATTTT.

This clone occurred many times. V and J are TRBV18 and TRBJ2-2; TRBD1 is a possible D gene (5 bases). Looked up from germline, CDR1 is KGHSH and CDR2 is LQKENI. The CDR3 spans 14 residues. V was cut by 8 bases and J by 2 bases, with 12 bases left in between. The CDR3 loop reads CASAQDPNTGELFF. CDR3 DNA: TGTGCCAGCGCACAGGACCCAAACACCGGGGAGCTGTTTTTT. The full variable domain, completed using reference TRBV18 and TRBJ2-2, is NAGVMQNPRHLVRRRGQEARLRCSPMKGHSHVYWYRQLPEEGLKFMVYLQKENIIDESGMPKERFSAEFPKEGPSILRIQQVVRGDSAAYFCASAQDPNTGELFFGEGSRLTVL.

This clone has a handful of counts. As DNA, the CDR3 is TGTGCCAGCAGTGCCAGGGGTCCCAACCACGAGCAGTACTTC. The encoded protein is CASSARGPNHEQYF. J is TRBJ2-7 and V is TRBV27, with D tentatively TRBD1 (6 bases). Trimming took off 5 bases at V and 5 bases at J, with 16 bases between the two ends. The CDR3 is made up of 14 amino acids. CDR1 is MNHEY and CDR2 is SMNVEV in the germline V gene (reference sequence).

The rearrangement links TRBV7-9 to TRBJ2-5; 10 bases agree with TRBD2. With 11 bases clipped from V and 5 bases from J, the junction kept 14 bases outside the gene matches. The CDR3 contains 15 residues. Germline CDR1 SEHNR, CDR2 FQNEAQ (reference sequence). CDR3 in DNA: TGTGCCTCCGATAAGCGGGAGGGCCAGTACGAGACCCAGTACTTC. This codes for CASDKREGQYETQYF.

The J gene is TRBJ2-5, the V gene TRBV6-1; TRBD1 matches at 10 bases. The end of the DNA aligns better with TRBJ2-7, so the J call may be wrong. The CDR3 runs 16 residues. Germline V gene data show CDR1 as MNHNS and CDR2 as SASEGT. DNA for the CDR3: TGTGCCAGCAGTGAAGTTGACGGGACAGGGGCCTACGAGCAGTACTTC. Protein: CASSEVDGTGAYEQYF.

This chain connects TRBV6-1 to TRBJ2-7; TRBD1 or TRBD2 may be the D gene (6 bases each). With 2 bases removed from V and 4 bases from J, the gap between germline ends came to 15 bases. Germline CDR1 MNHNS, CDR2 SASEGT. The CDR3 is made up of 15 amino acids. Written as DNA, the CDR3 is TGTGCCAGCAGTGAACCAGTTCAGGGGAGGTACGAGCAGTACTTC. It codes for CASSEPVQGRYEQYF.

This chain uses TRBV27 with TRBJ2-7; D ambiguous. The CDR3 has 13 residues. The V gene lost 0 bases and the J gene lost 4 bases, with 7 bases spanning the gap. Germline loops: CDR1 MNHEY, CDR2 SMNVEV (reference sequence). The CDR3, as DNA: TGTGCCAGCAGTTTATCGATACATTACGAGCAGTACTTC. Translating gives CASSLSIHYEQYF.

The J gene is TRBJ2-3, the V gene TRBV6-1; TRBD2 matches 7 bases. V lost 4 bases to trimming and J lost 3 bases; unmatched junction nucleotides: 10. The CDR3 is 16 residues long. The germline CDR1 and CDR2 sequences are MNHNS and SASEGT. The CDR3 DNA is TGTGCCAGCAGTGGGAGGAGCGGGACTCGAACAGATACGCAGTATTTT. This codes for CASSGRSGTRTDTQYF.

This sequence joins TRBV4-2 and TRBJ2-6; 10 bases map to TRBD1. The V gene's germline CDR1 is LGHNA and CDR2 YNFKEQ. The junction had 2 bases not matched to a gene; V was cut back by 4 bases and J by 2 bases. The CDR3 loop spans 16 amino acids. The CDR3 reads CASSLGQGTGANVLTF. The CDR3, as DNA: TGTGCCAGCAGCCTGGGACAGGGGACTGGGGCCAACGTCCTGACTTTC.

The chain joins TRBV27 to TRBJ2-3, with D possibly called TRBD1 or TRBD2 (6 bases each). CDR1 and CDR2 (germline): MNHEY, SMNVEV (reference sequence). The CDR3 contains 16 residues. V lost 1 base and J 1 base, leaving 12 bases between the germline ends. The CDR3 loop reads CASSLFGGDGTDTQYF. For the CDR3, the DNA is TGTGCCAGCAGTTTATTCGGGGGCGACGGCACAGATACGCAGTATTTT.

This chain links TRBV5-4 with TRBJ2-3, with 7 bases lining up with TRBD1. Germline V gives CDR1 SGHNT, CDR2 YYREEE (reference sequence). V was pared by 3 bases and J by 1 base, with 5 bases of the junction left unmatched. This CDR3 is 15 amino acids long. CDR3 sequence: CASSYRDSGTDTQYF. In nucleotides, the CDR3 is TGTGCCAGCAGCTATCGGGACAGCGGCACAGATACGCAGTATTTT.

This chain connects TRBV7-8 to TRBJ1-5; 12 nucleotides line up with TRBD1. CDR3 size: 16 residues. Losses at the gene ends were 6 bases for V and 4 bases for J; bases not matched to a gene: 7. The germline gives CDR1 SGHVS, CDR2 FQNEAQ. Here the CDR3 reads CASSLSGQGANQPQHF. CDR3 sequence (DNA): TGTGCCAGCAGTCTTTCGGGACAGGGGGCGAATCAGCCCCAGCATTTT. Together with reference TRBV7-8 and TRBJ1-5, the CDR3 gives the full variable domain: GAGVSQSPRYKVAKRGQDVALRCDPISGHVSLFWYQQALGQGPEFLTYFQNEAQLDKSGLPSDRFFAERPEGSVSTLKIQRTQQEDSAVYLCASSLSGQGANQPQHFGDGTRLSIL.

This clone appeared once. The J gene is TRBJ2-5, the V gene TRBV9; D possibly corresponds to TRBD2 (5 bases). Germline CDR1 and CDR2: SGDLS and YYNGEE. Trimming shortened V by 0 bases and J by 4 bases, and 10 bases separated the two germline ends. There are 14 residues in the CDR3. The CDR3: CASSVGVGVETQYF. CDR3 coding DNA: TGTGCCAGCAGCGTAGGTGTGGGAGTAGAGACCCAGTACTTC.

The V and J genes are TRBV29-1 and TRBJ1-1, with D tentatively TRBD1 (5 bases). The germline gives CDR1 SQVTM, CDR2 ANQGSEA. Trimming shortened V by 7 bases and J by 6 bases, and 12 bases separated the two germline ends. The CDR3 extends over 11 amino acids. The chain's CDR3 is CSAKRDSEAFF. The DNA of the CDR3 is TGCAGCGCTAAACGGGACTCTGAAGCTTTCTTT.

Comments on this clone: This may be a read error: a much more frequent sequence differs by one nucleotide. Within the sample, other DNA sequences also encode this same CDR3. This chain connects TRBV4-1 to TRBJ1-5; D is possibly TRBD1 (6 bases). The CDR3 loop spans 15 amino acids. Germline CDR1 reads MGHRA; CDR2 reads YSYEKL. V lost 0 bases and J 1 base, leaving 7 bases between the germline ends. In nucleotides, the CDR3 is TGCGCCAGCAGCCAAGACCAGGGGAGCAATCAGCCCCAGCATTTT. Encoded protein: CASSQDQGSNQPQHF.

This chain joins TRBV28 and TRBJ2-4; the match to TRBD1 covers 11 bases. The CDR3 has 18 amino acids. Germline assignment: CDR1 MDHEN and CDR2 SYDVKM. Trimming took 3 bases from V and 0 from J; bases not matched to a gene: 7. The CDR3 nucleotides are TGTGCCAGCAGTTTGGGGACAGGGGGAATATCAGCCAAAAACATTCAGTACTTC. This translates into CASSLGTGGISAKNIQYF.